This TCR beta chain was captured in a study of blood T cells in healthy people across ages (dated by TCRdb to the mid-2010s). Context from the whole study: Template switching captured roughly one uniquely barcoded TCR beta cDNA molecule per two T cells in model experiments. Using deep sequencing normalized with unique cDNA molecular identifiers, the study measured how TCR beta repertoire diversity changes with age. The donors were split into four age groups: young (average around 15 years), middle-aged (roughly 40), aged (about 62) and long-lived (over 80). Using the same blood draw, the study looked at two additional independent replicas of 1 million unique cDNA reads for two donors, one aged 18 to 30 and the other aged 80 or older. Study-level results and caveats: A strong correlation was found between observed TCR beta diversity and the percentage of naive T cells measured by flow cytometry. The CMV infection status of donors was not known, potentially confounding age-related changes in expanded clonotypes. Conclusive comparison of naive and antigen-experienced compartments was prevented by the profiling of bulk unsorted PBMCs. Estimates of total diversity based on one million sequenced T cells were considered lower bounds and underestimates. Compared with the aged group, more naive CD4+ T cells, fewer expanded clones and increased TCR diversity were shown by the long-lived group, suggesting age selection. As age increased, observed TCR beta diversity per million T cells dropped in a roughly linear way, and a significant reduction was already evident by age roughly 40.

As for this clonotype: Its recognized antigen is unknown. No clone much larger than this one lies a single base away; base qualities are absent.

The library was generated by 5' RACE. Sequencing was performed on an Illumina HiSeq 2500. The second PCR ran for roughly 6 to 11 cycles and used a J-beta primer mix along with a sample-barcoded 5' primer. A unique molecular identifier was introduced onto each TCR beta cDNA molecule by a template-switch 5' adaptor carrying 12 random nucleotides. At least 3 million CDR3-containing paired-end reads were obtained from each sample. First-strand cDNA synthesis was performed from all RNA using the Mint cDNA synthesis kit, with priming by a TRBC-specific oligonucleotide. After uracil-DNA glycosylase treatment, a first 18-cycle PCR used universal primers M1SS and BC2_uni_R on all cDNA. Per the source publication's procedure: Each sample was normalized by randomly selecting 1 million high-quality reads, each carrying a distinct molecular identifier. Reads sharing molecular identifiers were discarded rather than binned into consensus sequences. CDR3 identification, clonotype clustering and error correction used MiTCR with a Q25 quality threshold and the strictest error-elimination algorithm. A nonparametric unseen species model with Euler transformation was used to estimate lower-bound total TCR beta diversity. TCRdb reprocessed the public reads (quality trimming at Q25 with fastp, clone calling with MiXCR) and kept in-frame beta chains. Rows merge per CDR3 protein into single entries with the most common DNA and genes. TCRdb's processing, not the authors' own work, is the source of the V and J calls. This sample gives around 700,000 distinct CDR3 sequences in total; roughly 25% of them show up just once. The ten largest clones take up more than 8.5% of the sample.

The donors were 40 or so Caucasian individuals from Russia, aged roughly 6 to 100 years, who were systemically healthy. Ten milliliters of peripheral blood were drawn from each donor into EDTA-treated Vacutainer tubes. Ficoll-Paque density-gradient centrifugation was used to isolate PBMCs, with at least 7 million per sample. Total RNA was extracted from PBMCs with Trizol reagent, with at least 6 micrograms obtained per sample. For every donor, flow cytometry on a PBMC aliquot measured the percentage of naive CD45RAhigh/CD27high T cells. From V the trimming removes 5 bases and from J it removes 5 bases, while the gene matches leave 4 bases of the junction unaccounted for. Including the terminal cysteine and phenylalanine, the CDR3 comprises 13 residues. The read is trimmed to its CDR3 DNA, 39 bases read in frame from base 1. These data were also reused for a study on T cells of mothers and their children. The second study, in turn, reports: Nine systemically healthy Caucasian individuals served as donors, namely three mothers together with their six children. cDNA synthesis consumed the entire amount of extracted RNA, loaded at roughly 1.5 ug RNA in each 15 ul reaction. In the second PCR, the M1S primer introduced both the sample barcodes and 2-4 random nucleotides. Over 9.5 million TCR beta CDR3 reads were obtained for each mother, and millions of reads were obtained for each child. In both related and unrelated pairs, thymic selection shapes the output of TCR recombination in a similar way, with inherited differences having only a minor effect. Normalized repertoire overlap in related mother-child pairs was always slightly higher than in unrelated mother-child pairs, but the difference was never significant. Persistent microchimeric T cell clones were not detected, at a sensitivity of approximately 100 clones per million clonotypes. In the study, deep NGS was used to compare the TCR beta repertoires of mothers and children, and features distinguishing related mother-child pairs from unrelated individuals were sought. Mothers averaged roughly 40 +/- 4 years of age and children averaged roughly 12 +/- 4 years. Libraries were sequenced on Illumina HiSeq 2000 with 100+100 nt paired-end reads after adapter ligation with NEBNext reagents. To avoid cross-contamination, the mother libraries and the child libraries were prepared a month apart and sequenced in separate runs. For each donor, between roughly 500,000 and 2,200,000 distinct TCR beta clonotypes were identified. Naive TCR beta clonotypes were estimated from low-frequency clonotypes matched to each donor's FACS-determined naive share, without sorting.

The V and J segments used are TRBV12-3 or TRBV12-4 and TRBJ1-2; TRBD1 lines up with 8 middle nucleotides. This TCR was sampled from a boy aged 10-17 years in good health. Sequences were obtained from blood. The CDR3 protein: CASSAQGGYGYTF. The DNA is TGTGCCAGCAGTGCACAGGGGGGTTATGGCTACACCTTC.